The clone carrying this T cell receptor (beta chain) was found a few times. Every donor provided approximately 9.2 milliliters of peripheral blood. This entry is derived from a study of blood T cells in healthy people across ages. Through a sample-barcoded 5' primer and a J-beta primer mix, a second PCR was run for 7 to 11 cycles. TCRdb itself ran the 5' RACE reads through MiXCR, one entry per CDR3 protein. The data show 2 million or so distinct CDR3 sequences, with 49% seen just once and 2.1% held by the top ten. The ends lost 5 bases at V and 9 bases at J; junction bases unmatched: 7. The CDR3 consists of 13 residues. From germline, CDR1 is DFQATT and CDR2 SNEGSKA (reference sequence).

Sequenced sample: blood. The chain joins TRBV20-1 to TRBJ1-6; 7 bases match TRBD1. This TCR was sampled from a woman aged 40 to 50 in good health. Written as DNA, the CDR3 is TGCAGTGCTCCCGGGACAGATAGTTCACCCCTCCACTTT. This encodes CSAPGTDSSPLHF.